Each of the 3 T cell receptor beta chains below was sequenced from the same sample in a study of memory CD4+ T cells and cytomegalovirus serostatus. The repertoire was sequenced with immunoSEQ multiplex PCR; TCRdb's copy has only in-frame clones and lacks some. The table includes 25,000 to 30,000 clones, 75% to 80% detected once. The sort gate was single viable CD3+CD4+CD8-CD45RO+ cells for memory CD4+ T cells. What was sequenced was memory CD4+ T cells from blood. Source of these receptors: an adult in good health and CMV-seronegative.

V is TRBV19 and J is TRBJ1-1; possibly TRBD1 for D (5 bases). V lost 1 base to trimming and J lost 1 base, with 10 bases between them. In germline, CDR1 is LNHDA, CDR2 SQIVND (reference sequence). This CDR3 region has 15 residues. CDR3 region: CASSIGGLGNTEAFF. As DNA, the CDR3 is TGTGCCAGTAGTATAGGGGGGTTAGGGAACACTGAAGCTTTCTTT.

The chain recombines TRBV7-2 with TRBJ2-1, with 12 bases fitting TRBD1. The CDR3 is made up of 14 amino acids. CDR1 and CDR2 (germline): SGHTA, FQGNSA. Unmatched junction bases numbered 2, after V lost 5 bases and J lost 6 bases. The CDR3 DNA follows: TGTGCCAGCAGCGAGGGACAGGGGGCCAATGAGCAGTTCTTC. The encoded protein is CASSEGQGANEQFF.

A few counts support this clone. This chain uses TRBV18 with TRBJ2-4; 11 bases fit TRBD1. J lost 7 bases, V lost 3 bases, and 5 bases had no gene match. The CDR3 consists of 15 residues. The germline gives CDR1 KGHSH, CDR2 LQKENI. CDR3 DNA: TGTGCCAGCTCACCCTTAGGACAGGGGGCGAACATTCAGTACTTC. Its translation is CASSPLGQGANIQYF. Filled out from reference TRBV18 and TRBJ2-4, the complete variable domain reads NAGVMQNPRHLVRRRGQEARLRCSPMKGHSHVYWYRQLPEEGLKFMVYLQKENIIDESGMPKERFSAEFPKEGPSILRIQQVVRGDSAAYFCASSPLGQGANIQYFGAGTRLSVL.